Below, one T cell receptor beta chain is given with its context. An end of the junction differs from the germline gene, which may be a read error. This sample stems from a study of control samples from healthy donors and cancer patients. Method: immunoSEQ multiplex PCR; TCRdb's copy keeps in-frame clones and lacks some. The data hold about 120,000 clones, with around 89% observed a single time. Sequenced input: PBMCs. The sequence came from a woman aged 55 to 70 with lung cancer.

The CDR3, as DNA: TGCGCCAGCAGCTTGACCGGCGACAGGGTGCATTTT. This translates into CASSLTGDRVHF. J is TRBJ2-3 and V is TRBV5-1; 7 nucleotides line up with TRBD1. CDR1 is SGHRS and CDR2 is YFSETQ in the germline V gene. The CDR3 covers 12 residues.